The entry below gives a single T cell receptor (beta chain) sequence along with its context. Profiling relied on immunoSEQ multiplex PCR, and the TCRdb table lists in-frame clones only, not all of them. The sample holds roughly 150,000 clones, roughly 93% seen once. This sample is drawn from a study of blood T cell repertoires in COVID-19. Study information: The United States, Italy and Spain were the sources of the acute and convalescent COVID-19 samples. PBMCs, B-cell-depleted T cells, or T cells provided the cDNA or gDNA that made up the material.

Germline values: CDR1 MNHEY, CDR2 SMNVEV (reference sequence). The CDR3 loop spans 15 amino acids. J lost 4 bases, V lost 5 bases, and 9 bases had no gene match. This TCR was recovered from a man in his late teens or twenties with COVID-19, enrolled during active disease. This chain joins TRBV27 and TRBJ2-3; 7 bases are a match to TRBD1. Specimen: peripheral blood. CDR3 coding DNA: TGTGCCAGCAGTCCCTGGACAGGTTCTCCAGATACGCAGTATTTT. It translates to CASSPWTGSPDTQYF.